A selection of T cell receptor beta chains follows, all from one sample in a study of memory CD4+ T cells and cytomegalovirus serostatus. Sequencing was performed with immunoSEQ multiplex PCR; in TCRdb, only in-frame clones are kept and a portion is missing. The data contain about 67,000 clones, 60% to 85% of them singletons. Sequencing was done on a sample of memory CD4+ T cells from blood. The source of these receptors is an adult in good health and CMV-seropositive. The CDR3 runs from the conserved cysteine through the conserved F or W. Each record gives: J gene, V gene, clone size, D gene, CDR3 DNA, CDR3 protein. D genes are given only for firm matches. Size tells how often a clone was seen (once, few, many) or the class of an expanded clone, and some rows leave it out.

TRBJ1-1,TRBV19,NA,NA,TGTGCCAGTAGTATAACAGGGTACACTGAAGCTTTCTTT,CASSITGYTEAFF
TRBJ2-2,TRBV4-3,once,TRBD2,TGCGCCAGCAGCCAAGAGGGACTAGCGCTCACCGGGGAGCTGTTTTTT,CASSQEGLALTGELFF
TRBJ1-2,TRBV10-2,NA,NA,TGCGCCAGCAGTGGCAACAGGGTAACTAACTATGGCTACACCTTC,CASSGNRVTNYGYTF
TRBJ1-2,TRBV28,NA,NA,TGTGCCAGCAGTACCCCGACAGAGAATTCTAACTATGGCTACACCTTC,CASSTPTENSNYGYTF
TRBJ2-5,TRBV29-1,NA,NA,TGCAGCGTATGGAAGGGCGAAGAGACCCAGTACTTC,CSVWKGEETQYF
TRBJ2-5,TRBV7-2,NA,TRBD2,TGTGCCAGCAGTCCGACTAGCGCCAACTACCAAGAGACCCAGTACTTC,CASSPTSANYQETQYF
TRBJ1-1,TRBV5-1,once,NA,TGCGCCAGCAGCTATGAAGTGAACACTGAAGCTTTCTTT,CASSYEVNTEAFF
TRBJ1-2,TRBV11-2,NA,NA,TGTGCCAGCACCGCGATACGGGGGAACTATGGCTACACCTTC,CASTAIRGNYGYTF
TRBJ2-3,TRBV12-5,NA,TRBD2,TGTGCTAGTGCCGGAGAGGGACTAGTCTTTGTAGATACGCAGTATTTT,CASAGEGLVFVDTQYF
TRBJ2-1,TRBV18,NA,TRBD1,TGTGCCAGCTCACCGACCGGGACAGGGCCCTACAATGAGCAGTTCTTC,CASSPTGTGPYNEQFF
TRBJ1-3,TRBV30,NA,NA,TGTGCCTGGAAAGACAGGAGCTCTGGAAACACCATATATTTT,CAWKDRSSGNTIYF
TRBJ2-2,TRBV11-2,NA,NA,TGTGCCAGCAGAACGACAGTCACCGGGGAGCTGTTTTTT,CASRTTVTGELFF
TRBJ1-4,TRBV6-6,once,NA,TGTGCCAGCAGTGGGGGACTCCAAAAGGACAATGAAAAACTGTTTTTT,CASSGGLQKDNEKLFF
TRBJ1-2,TRBV11-1,NA,TRBD1,TGTGCCAGCAGCCGGACAGGGGGTGCCGGCTACACCTTC,CASSRTGGAGYTF
TRBJ2-7,TRBV7-6,NA,NA,TGTGCCAGCAGCTTAGCGCCCCCGACTAGTTCGTCTCGGTTCGAGCAGTACTTC,CASSLAPPTSSSRFEQYF
TRBJ2-1,TRBV28,NA,TRBD2,TGTGCCAGCAGTTTGGCCCGTCAGCGGGAGGACAATGAGCAGTTCTTC,CASSLARQREDNEQFF
TRBJ1-3,TRBV10-1,NA,NA,TGCGCCAGCATCAAGTGGCCGGCGGCCGCCATATATTTT,CASIKWPAAAIYF
TRBJ2-3,TRBV11-2,NA,NA,TGTGCCAGCAGCTTTGTTCCAGATACGCAGTATTTT,CASSFVPDTQYF
TRBJ2-2,TRBV5-6,NA,NA,TGTGCCAGCAGCCCCCGCCTGGCCGGGGAGCTGTTTTTT,CASSPRLAGELFF
TRBJ1-2,TRBV7-8,NA,NA,TGTGCCAGCAGCTTAAGCAACTATGGCTACACCTTC,CASSLSNYGYTF
TRBJ2-7,TRBV6-1,NA,TRBD1,TGTGCCAGCAGTGCCGACAGGGGCCGGGAGCAGTACTTC,CASSADRGREQYF
TRBJ2-1,TRBV30,NA,NA,TGTGCCTGGAGTGTTCTTGAGGTGAATGAGCAGTTCTTC,CAWSVLEVNEQFF
TRBJ2-7,TRBV7-2,NA,NA,TGTGCCAGCAGCCCGGTGCAGGGCACGGGCGAGCAGTACTTC,CASSPVQGTGEQYF
TRBJ1-2,TRBV6-4,NA,TRBD1,TGTGCCAGCAGTGCCACTTACGGGACAGACTATGGCTACACCTTC,CASSATYGTDYGYTF
TRBJ1-4,TRBV7-9,NA,NA,TGTGCCAGCAGCTTAATTTCAGGGCGTCGCGAAAAACTGTTTTTT,CASSLISGRREKLFF
TRBJ1-2,TRBV7-8,NA,NA,TGTGCCAGCAGCCGCGGGACTGTCCGTTATGGCTACACCTTC,CASSRGTVRYGYTF
TRBJ1-4,TRBV7-9,NA,TRBD1,TGTGCCAGCAGCCCATCTTGGACAGGGGTTAATGAAAAACTGTTTTTT,CASSPSWTGVNEKLFF
TRBJ2-1,TRBV28,NA,TRBD2,TGTGCCAGCAGTGTAACTAGCGGGAGGAGGTTTACGTCCTACAATGAGCAGTTCTTC,CASSVTSGRRFTSYNEQFF
TRBJ1-1,TRBV5-4,NA,NA,TGTGCCAGCAGCACTAAACTGAACACTGAAGCTTTCTTT,CASSTKLNTEAFF
TRBJ1-1,TRBV5-8,few,TRBD1,TGTGCCAGCAGCTTGCGGGACAGGGCAGCTTTCTTT,CASSLRDRAAFF
TRBJ1-2,TRBV28,NA,TRBD1,TGTGCCAGCAGCAGCGGACAGGGGACGGGTTATGGCTACACCTTC,CASSSGQGTGYGYTF
TRBJ1-2,TRBV18,NA,NA,TGTGCCAGCTCACCCGGGCAGGTCGCGAATGGCTACACCTTC,CASSPGQVANGYTF